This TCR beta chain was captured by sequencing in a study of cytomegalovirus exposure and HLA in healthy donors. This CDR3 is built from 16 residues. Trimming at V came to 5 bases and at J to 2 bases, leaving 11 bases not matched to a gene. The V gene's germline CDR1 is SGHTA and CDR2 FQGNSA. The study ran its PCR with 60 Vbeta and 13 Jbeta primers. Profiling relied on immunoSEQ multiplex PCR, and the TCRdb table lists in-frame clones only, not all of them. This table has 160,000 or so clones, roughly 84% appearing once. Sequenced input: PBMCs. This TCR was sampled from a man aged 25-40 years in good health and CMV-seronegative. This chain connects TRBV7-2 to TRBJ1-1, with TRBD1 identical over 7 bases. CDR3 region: CASSTTSGQSNTEAFF. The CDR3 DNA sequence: TGTGCCAGCAGCACAACGTCGGGACAGTCTAACACTGAAGCTTTCTTT.